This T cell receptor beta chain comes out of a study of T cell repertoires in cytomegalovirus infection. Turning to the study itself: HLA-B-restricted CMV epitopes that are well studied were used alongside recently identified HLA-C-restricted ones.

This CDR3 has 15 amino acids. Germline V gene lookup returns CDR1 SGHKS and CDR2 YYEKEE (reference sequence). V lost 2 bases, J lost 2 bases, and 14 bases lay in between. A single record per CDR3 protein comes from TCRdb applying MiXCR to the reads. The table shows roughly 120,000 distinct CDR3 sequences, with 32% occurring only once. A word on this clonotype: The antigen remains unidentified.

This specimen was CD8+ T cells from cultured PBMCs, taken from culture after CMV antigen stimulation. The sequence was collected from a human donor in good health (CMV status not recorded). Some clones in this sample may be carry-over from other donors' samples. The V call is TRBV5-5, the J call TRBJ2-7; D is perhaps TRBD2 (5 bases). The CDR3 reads CASSFRRGTPYEQYF. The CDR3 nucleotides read TGTGCCAGCAGCTTCCGTCGGGGAACACCCTACGAGCAGTACTTC.